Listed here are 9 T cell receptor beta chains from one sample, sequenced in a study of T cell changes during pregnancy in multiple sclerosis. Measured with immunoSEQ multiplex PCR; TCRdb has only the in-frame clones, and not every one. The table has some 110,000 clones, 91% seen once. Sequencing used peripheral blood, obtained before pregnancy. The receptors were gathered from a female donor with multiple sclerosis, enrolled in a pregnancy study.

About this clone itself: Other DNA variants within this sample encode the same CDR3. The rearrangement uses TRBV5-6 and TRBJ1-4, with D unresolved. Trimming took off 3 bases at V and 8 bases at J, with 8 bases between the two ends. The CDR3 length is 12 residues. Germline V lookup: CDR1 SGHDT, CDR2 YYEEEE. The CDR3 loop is CASSSDEEKLFF. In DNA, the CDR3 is TGTGCCAGCAGCTCCGATGAGGAAAAACTGTTTTTT.

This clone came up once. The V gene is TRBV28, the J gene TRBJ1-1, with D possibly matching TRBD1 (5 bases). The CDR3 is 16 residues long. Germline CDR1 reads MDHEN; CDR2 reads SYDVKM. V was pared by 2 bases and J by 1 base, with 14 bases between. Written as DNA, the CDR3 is TGTGCCAGCAGTTTACGCAAAAGACAGCCGAACACTGAAGCTTTCTTT. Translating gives CASSLRKRQPNTEAFF.

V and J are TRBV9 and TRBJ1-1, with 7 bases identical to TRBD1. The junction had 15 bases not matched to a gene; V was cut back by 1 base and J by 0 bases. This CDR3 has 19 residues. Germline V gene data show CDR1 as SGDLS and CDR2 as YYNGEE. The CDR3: CASSVKGAPGQSVNTEAFF. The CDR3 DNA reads TGTGCCAGCAGCGTAAAGGGGGCGCCAGGGCAGTCGGTGAACACTGAAGCTTTCTTT.

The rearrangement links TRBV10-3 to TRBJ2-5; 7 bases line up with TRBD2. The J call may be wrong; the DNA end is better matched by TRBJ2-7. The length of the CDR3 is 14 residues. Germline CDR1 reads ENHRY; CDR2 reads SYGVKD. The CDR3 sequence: CAITSPGGSYEQYF. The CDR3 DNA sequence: TGTGCCATCACTTCTCCGGGGGGCTCCTACGAGCAGTACTTC.

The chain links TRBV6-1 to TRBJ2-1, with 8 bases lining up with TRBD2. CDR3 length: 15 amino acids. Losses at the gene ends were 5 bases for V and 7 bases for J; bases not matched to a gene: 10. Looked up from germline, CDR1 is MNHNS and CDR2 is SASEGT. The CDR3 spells CASSPVGGAGNEQFF. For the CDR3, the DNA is TGTGCCAGCAGTCCAGTCGGGGGGGCTGGTAATGAGCAGTTCTTC.

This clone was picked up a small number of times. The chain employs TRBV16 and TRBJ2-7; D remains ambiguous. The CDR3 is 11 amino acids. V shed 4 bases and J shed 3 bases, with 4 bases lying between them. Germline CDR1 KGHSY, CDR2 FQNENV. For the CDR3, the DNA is TGTGCCAGCAGCCCACACTACGAGCAGTACTTC. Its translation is CASSPHYEQYF.

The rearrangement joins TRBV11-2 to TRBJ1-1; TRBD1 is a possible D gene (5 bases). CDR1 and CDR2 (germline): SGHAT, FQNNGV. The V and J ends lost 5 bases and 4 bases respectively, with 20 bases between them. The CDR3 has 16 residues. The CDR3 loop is CASSHRNSRVFTEAFF. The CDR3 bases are TGTGCCAGCAGCCATCGCAACTCCAGGGTGTTCACTGAAGCTTTCTTT.

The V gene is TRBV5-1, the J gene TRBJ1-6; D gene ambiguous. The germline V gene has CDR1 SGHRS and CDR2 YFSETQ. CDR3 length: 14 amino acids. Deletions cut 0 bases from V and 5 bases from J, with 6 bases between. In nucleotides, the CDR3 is TGCGCCAGCAGCTTGGGCCCGGATAATTCACCCCTCCACTTT. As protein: CASSLGPDNSPLHF.

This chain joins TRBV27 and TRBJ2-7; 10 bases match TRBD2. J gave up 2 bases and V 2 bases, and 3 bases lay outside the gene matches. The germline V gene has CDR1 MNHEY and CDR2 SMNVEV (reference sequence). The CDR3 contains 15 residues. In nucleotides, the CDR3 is TGTGCCAGCAGTTTACTAGCGGGAGTTGCCTACGAGCAGTACTTC. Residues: CASSLLAGVAYEQYF.